One sample yielded the 14 T cell receptor beta chains listed below, sequenced in a study of cytomegalovirus exposure and HLA in healthy donors. PCR was performed using 60 Vbeta and 13 Jbeta primers. Measured with immunoSEQ multiplex PCR; TCRdb has only the in-frame clones, and not every one. This sample's clone table lists 150,000 to 200,000 clones. The sample consisted of PBMCs. All receptors come from a woman aged 18 to 35 in good health and CMV-seropositive.

The chain links TRBV19 to TRBJ2-6, with 10 bases matching TRBD2. Trimming removed 4 bases from V and 4 bases from J; junction bases left unmatched: 10. Germline-derived CDR1 and CDR2 are LNHDA and SQIVND (reference sequence). This CDR3 has 18 residues. The CDR3 DNA reads TGTGCCAGTAGTACCCCCCAGCGGGGGGGAAGCGGGGCCAACGTCCTGACTTTC. Translating gives CASSTPQRGGSGANVLTF.

The CDR3 nucleotides are TGTGCCAGTAGCCCGGGACAGGGGGCGCAGACGCAGTATTTT. Encoded protein: CASSPGQGAQTQYF. This chain joins TRBV19 and TRBJ2-3, with 12 bases that match TRBD1. V shed 6 bases and J 9 bases; nucleotides not matched to a gene: 7. This CDR3 is 14 amino acids long. Germline loops: CDR1 LNHDA, CDR2 SQIVND (reference sequence).

The J gene is TRBJ1-1, the V gene TRBV7-9, with D uncertain. V was cut by 1 base and J by 1 base, with 10 bases left in between. The germline V gene encodes CDR1 SEHNR and CDR2 FQNEAQ (reference sequence). This CDR3 has 15 residues. CDR3 sequence reads: CASSLELLKNTEAFF. The CDR3 DNA follows: TGTGCCAGCAGCTTAGAACTGCTTAAGAACACTGAAGCTTTCTTT.

This rearrangement joins TRBV11-2 to TRBJ1-2, with a possible D match to TRBD1 (5 bases). This CDR3 comprises 16 residues. The germline gives CDR1 SGHAT, CDR2 FQNNGV. V was shortened by 4 bases and J by 5 bases, with 20 bases between the two germline ends. For the CDR3, the DNA is TGTGCCAGCAGCTCCCAACCCCGAGGCCAGGGATATGGCTACACCTTC. Translation gives CASSSQPRGQGYGYTF.

The chain has TRBV15 and TRBJ1-5, with a tentative D call TRBD1 (5 bases). This CDR3 comprises 15 residues. V shed 2 bases and J shed 5 bases, with 13 bases lying between them. From germline, CDR1 is LNHNV and CDR2 YYDKDF (reference sequence). The CDR3 loop is CATSRSRWGDQPQHF. In DNA form, the CDR3 reads TGTGCCACCAGCAGATCTAGATGGGGGGATCAGCCCCAGCATTTT.

CDR3 protein: CASMRDLGNEQFF. CDR3 nucleotide sequence: TGTGCCAGCATGAGGGACTTGGGGAATGAGCAGTTCTTC. V usage is TRBV2 and J usage is TRBJ2-1, with a tentative D call TRBD2 (6 bases). CDR1 is SNHLY and CDR2 is FYNNEI in the germline V gene. The CDR3 length is 13 residues. V shed 7 bases and J shed 7 bases, with 14 bases lying between them.

The J gene is TRBJ2-2, the V gene TRBV6-5; D gene unclear. The CDR3 loop spans 15 amino acids. Trimming pared 7 bases from V and 1 base from J, leaving 13 bases between. CDR1 is MNHEY and CDR2 is SVGAGI in the germline V gene. The CDR3 DNA follows: TGTGCCAGCACTCCTAAGAGGCAGAACACCGGGGAGCTGTTTTTT. It translates to CASTPKRQNTGELFF.

V usage is TRBV4-2 and J usage is TRBJ2-5; 13 bases fit TRBD2. TRBJ2-7 matches the DNA end more closely, so the J call is doubtful. The CDR3 extends over 14 amino acids. Germline loops: CDR1 LGHNA, CDR2 YNFKEQ. In nucleotides, the CDR3 is TGTGCCAGCAGCCCGGGGACTAGCGGGGACGAGCAGTACTTC. Its protein product is CASSPGTSGDEQYF.

The rearrangement uses TRBV11-3 and TRBJ2-7; 9 positions match TRBD2. This CDR3 is built from 17 residues. V dropped 2 bases and J dropped 0; count of bases not matched to a gene: 8. The germline V gene has CDR1 SGHNT and CDR2 YENEEA. In DNA, the CDR3 is TGTGCCAGCAGCTTAAAGGCCCTAGCGGGGAGCTCCTACGAGCAGTACTTC. As protein: CASSLKALAGSSYEQYF.

V gene TRBV5-5 combines with J gene TRBJ2-1, with a tentative D call TRBD1 (5 bases). CDR1 is SGHKS and CDR2 is YYEKEE in the germline V gene (reference sequence). V was trimmed by 0 bases and J by 4 bases, leaving 5 bases between them. The CDR3 covers 13 residues. CDR3 in amino acids: CASSLGQYNEQFF. CDR3 DNA sequence: TGTGCCAGCAGCTTGGGACAGTACAATGAGCAGTTCTTC.

The rearrangement links TRBV10-3 to TRBJ1-1; 8 nucleotides align to TRBD1. Germline V gene data show CDR1 as ENHRY and CDR2 as SYGVKD. V dropped 10 bases and J dropped 2; count of bases not matched to a gene: 12. The CDR3 loop spans 15 amino acids. CDR3 in amino acids: CATGAGQERNTEAFF. CDR3 sequence (DNA): TGTGCCACCGGAGCGGGACAGGAGAGAAACACTGAAGCTTTCTTT.

The chain is built from TRBV6-5 and TRBJ2-7; the D gene is possibly TRBD2 (6 bases). Germline CDR1 MNHEY, CDR2 SVGAGI. The V end was cut by 4 bases, the J end by 3 bases, with 13 bases between. The CDR3 covers 14 residues. CDR3 region: CASSSPDGGYEQYF. The DNA of the CDR3 is TGTGCCAGCAGTTCCCCCGACGGGGGCTACGAGCAGTACTTC.

The J gene is TRBJ1-4, the V gene TRBV6-5; maybe TRBD1 (5 bases). Trimming removed 2 bases at V and 8 bases at J, with 12 bases between. Germline V gene data show CDR1 as MNHEY and CDR2 as SVGAGI. CDR3 length: 14 amino acids. DNA of the CDR3: TGTGCCAGCAGTTACGACTGGACACTGGAAAAACTGTTTTTT. Its protein product is CASSYDWTLEKLFF.

CDR3 region: CASSQAAGNTIYF. Written as DNA, the CDR3 is TGCGCCAGCAGCCAAGCGGCTGGAAACACCATATATTTT. The chain carries TRBV4-3 and TRBJ1-3; D uncertain. This CDR3 region has 13 residues. The germline V and J ends were trimmed by 1 base and 2 bases, with 3 bases remaining between them. Looked up from germline, CDR1 is LGHNA and CDR2 is YSLEER.